This T cell receptor (beta chain) appears in the sequencing data of a study of blood T cells in healthy people across ages. Study information: With template switching, about one barcoded beta molecule was captured per two T cells. Overall study results and limits: Naive and antigen-experienced cells were not separated, limiting conclusive comparison.

Germline assignment: CDR1 WSHSY and CDR2 SAAADI. V lost 5 bases and J 2 bases, leaving 13 bases between the germline ends. CDR3 length: 15 residues. Whenever a sample was processed, at least 6 million PBMCs were isolated. At least ten counts were recorded for this clonotype. The antigen remains unidentified. Together with a sample-barcoded 5' primer, a J-beta primer mix was included in a second PCR lasting about 6 to 11 cycles. TCRdb called the 5' RACE reads again in MiXCR, with one record for every CDR3 protein. This sample has some 1.7 million distinct CDR3 sequences, with over 25% found just once. The genes are TRBV10-2 and TRBJ1-5, with D perhaps TRBD1 (5 bases). Sequences were obtained from blood. This receptor was identified in a woman in her twenties or thirties in good health. CDR3 sequence: CASSLGGRGNQPQHF. For the CDR3, the DNA is TGCGCCAGCAGTTTGGGGGGAAGGGGCAATCAGCCCCAGCATTTT.